The 2 T cell receptor beta chains listed next were all sequenced from one sample in a study of human T cells and chemical hapten exposure. TCRdb reanalysed the RACE reads using MiXCR and keeps one entry per CDR3 protein. The profile shows approximately 160,000 distinct CDR3 sequences, around a quarter of them singletons. The sample's time point: patch test 3, about 24 weeks after DPC sensitization. Treatment defined: therapeutic diphenylcyclopropenone sensitization with weekly scalp DPC. This specimen was whole blood, taken in connection with sensitization to the hapten diphenylcyclopropenone (DPC). Receptors were obtained from a young woman with alopecia areata. Some clones in this sample may be carry-over from other donors' samples.

V gene TRBV2 combines with J gene TRBJ2-7; the D gene is possibly TRBD1 (6 bases). V shed 8 bases and J shed 3 bases, with 14 bases lying between them. The CDR3 has 13 residues. Germline V CDR1 and CDR2: SNHLY, FYNNEI. The CDR3 DNA follows: TGTGCCAGCGGGCGGACAGTGGTCTACGAGCAGTACTTC. Translated, it gives CASGRTVVYEQYF.

In this sample, this clonotype turned up a few times. The rearrangement links TRBV25-1 to TRBJ1-6; 8 bases map to TRBD1. CDR1 MGHDK and CDR2 SYGVNS come from the germline V gene. This CDR3 contains 15 residues. Unmatched junction bases numbered 7, after V lost 6 bases and J lost 6 bases. The CDR3 here is CASRDRDRSNSPLHF. CDR3 DNA sequence: TGTGCCAGCAGGGACCGGGACAGGTCTAATTCACCCCTCCACTTT.